These 5 T cell receptor beta chains came from one sample sequenced in a study of OX40 agonist ivuxolimab in advanced cancers. TCRdb's copy holds only in-frame clones and misses some; the assay was immunoSEQ multiplex PCR. This sample has approximately 50,000 clones, with roughly 84% found just once. The sequencing here drew on CD4+ or CD8+ T cells sorted from blood, taken in a trial of the OX40 agonist ivuxolimab. These receptors all stem from an adult with an advanced solid tumor such as melanoma, head and neck, liver or kidney cancer.

This clone came up once. Relative to the germline gene, one junction end is altered; a read error may explain this. V usage is TRBV6-1 and J usage is TRBJ1-4; D is perhaps TRBD1 (5 bases). The CDR3 length is 17 residues. Germline V gene lookup returns CDR1 MNHNS and CDR2 SASEGT. CDR3 bases: TGTGCCAGCAGTGAAGCAATAGCATGGGGGTCTAATGAAGAACTGTTTTTT. Its translation: CASSEAIAWGSNEELFF.

The rearrangement uses TRBV5-6 and TRBJ1-5; D is uncertain. The CDR3 extends over 15 amino acids. CDR1 SGHDT and CDR2 YYEEEE come from the germline V gene. V lost 2 bases and J lost 2, with 11 bases in between. The DNA of the CDR3 is TGTGCCAGCAGCTTCTGGGCACGCGGCAATCAGCCCCAGCATTTT. Its translation is CASSFWARGNQPQHF.

The chain is built from TRBV10-3 and TRBJ1-4, with 7 bases lining up with TRBD1. This CDR3 is 13 amino acids long. V was clipped by 2 bases and J by 6 bases; unmatched bases: 0. CDR1 and CDR2 (germline): ENHRY, SYGVKD. CDR3 nucleotides: TGTGCCATCAGTGAGGACAGGGATGAAAAACTGTTTTTT. Its translation is CAISEDRDEKLFF.

The gene calls are TRBV11-2 and TRBJ2-1; maybe TRBD2 (6 bases). The CDR3 covers 15 residues. Germline-derived CDR1 and CDR2 are SGHAT and FQNNGV. Deletions cut 2 bases from V and 3 bases from J, with 11 bases between. The CDR3, as DNA: TGTGCCAGCAGCTTACAGGGAGGCAACTACAATGAGCAGTTCTTC. Protein: CASSLQGGNYNEQFF.

This rearrangement joins TRBV2 to TRBJ1-1; tentative D call: TRBD1 (5 bases). Trimming pared 5 bases from V and 4 bases from J, leaving 11 bases between. Germline lookup yields CDR1 SNHLY and CDR2 FYNNEI. This CDR3 has 13 amino acids. CDR3 in amino acids: CASSRDGGTEAFF. CDR3 DNA sequence: TGTGCCAGCAGTAGGGACGGCGGCACTGAAGCTTTCTTT.